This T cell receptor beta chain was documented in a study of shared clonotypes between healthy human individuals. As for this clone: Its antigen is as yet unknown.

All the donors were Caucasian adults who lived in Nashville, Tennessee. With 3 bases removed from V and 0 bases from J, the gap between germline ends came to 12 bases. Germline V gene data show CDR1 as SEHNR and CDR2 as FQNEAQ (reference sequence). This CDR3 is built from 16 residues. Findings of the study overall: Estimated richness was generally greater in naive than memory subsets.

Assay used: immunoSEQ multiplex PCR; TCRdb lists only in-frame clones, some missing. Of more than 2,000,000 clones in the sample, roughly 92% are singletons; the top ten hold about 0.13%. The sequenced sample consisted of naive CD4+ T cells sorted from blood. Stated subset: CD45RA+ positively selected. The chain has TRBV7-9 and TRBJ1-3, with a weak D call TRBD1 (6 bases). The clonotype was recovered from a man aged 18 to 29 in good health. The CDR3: CASSFRGGPSGNTIYF. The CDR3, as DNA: TGTGCCAGCAGCTTTAGGGGGGGACCCTCTGGAAACACCATATATTTT.